Below, 25 T cell receptor beta chains from the same sample are listed, as sequenced in a study of T-cell memory formation after mild COVID-19. TCRdb redid the calling of the 5' RACE reads with MiXCR, one entry per CDR3 protein. In the table there are 550,000 to 600,000 distinct CDR3 sequences, roughly 20% of which are singletons. The specimen was PBMCs or a T cell subset sorted from them (not recorded which). The receptors here all came from an adult woman who had mild COVID-19 (a few samples of this study predate the infection). Cell type and time point are not known.

The V gene is TRBV5-5, the J gene TRBJ1-2, with TRBD1 as a possible D gene (5 bases). CDR3 length: 18 amino acids. The V end was cut by 0 bases, the J end by 2 bases, with 20 bases between. Germline CDR1 is SGHKS and CDR2 is YYEKEE (reference sequence). CDR3 region: CASSLEYLPGHENYGYTF. The CDR3 coding sequence is TGTGCCAGCAGCTTGGAGTATCTCCCGGGGCATGAGAACTATGGCTACACCTTC. The entire variable domain, with the rest obtained from reference TRBV5-5 and TRBJ1-2, is as follows: DAGVTQSPTHLIKTRGQQVTLRCSPISGHKSVSWYQQVLGQGPQFIFQYYEKEERGRGNFPDRFSARQFPNYSSELNVNALLLGDSALYLCASSLEYLPGHENYGYTFGSGTRLTVV.

This chain connects TRBV20-1 to TRBJ2-2, with TRBD1 identical over 9 bases. There are 18 residues in the CDR3. Germline loops: CDR1 DFQATT, CDR2 SNEGSKA (reference sequence). The V segment lost 2 bases and the J segment 5 bases; nucleotides outside the gene matches: 15. CDR3 sequence (DNA): TGCAGTGCTAGACGGGACAGGGAGCTACCTAAGGGGACCGGGGAGCTGTTTTTT. Translating it yields CSARRDRELPKGTGELFF.

The rearrangement links TRBV28 to TRBJ2-1; 8 bases fit TRBD2. CDR1 and CDR2 (germline): MDHEN, SYDVKM. The CDR3 contains 16 residues. V shed 10 bases and J 0 bases; nucleotides not matched to a gene: 11. The CDR3 loop reads CATQSGGALSYNEQFF. The CDR3 DNA reads TGTGCCACCCAGAGCGGGGGCGCCCTCTCCTACAATGAGCAGTTCTTC.

This chain uses TRBV24-1 with TRBJ2-3; the D is unclear. The CDR3 covers 14 residues. The germline V and J ends were trimmed by 2 bases and 1 base, with 6 bases remaining between them. Germline V CDR1 and CDR2: KGHDR, SFDVKD. CDR3 protein: CATSDSHRTDTQYF. CDR3 sequence (DNA): TGTGCCACCAGTGATTCGCACCGCACAGATACGCAGTATTTT.

There are a few counts of this clonotype. The genes are TRBV12-3 or TRBV12-4 and TRBJ2-2; the D gene is possibly TRBD1 (6 bases). The CDR3 runs to 15 residues. V gave up 2 bases and J gave up 4 bases, with 11 bases separating them. The CDR3 is CASSLRGWGTGELFF. DNA of the CDR3: TGTGCCAGCAGTTTAAGGGGGTGGGGCACCGGGGAGCTGTTTTTT.

This clonotype was seen repeatedly, ten times or more. The rearrangement uses TRBV15 and TRBJ2-7; D call uncertain. This CDR3 spans 15 amino acids. V lost 3 bases to trimming and J lost 2 bases, with 14 bases between them. Germline V gene lookup returns CDR1 LNHNV and CDR2 YYDKDF (reference sequence). CDR3 DNA: TGTGCCACCAGCAGGACCCTCACCGTGGCCTACGAGCAGTACTTC. Translating it yields CATSRTLTVAYEQYF.

This clonotype has only a few counts. V gene TRBV19 combines with J gene TRBJ2-5; TRBD1 matches 8 bases. CDR1 and CDR2 (germline): LNHDA, SQIVND (reference sequence). The CDR3 has 12 residues. J was trimmed by 5 bases and V by 6 bases; bases with no gene match: 2. CDR3 amino acids: CASRNRGETQYF. CDR3 DNA sequence: TGTGCCAGTAGAAACAGGGGGGAGACCCAGTACTTC.

This clonotype turned up a few times. This sequence joins TRBV9 and TRBJ1-2; D gene ambiguous. CDR3 length: 14 residues. Germline assignment: CDR1 SGDLS and CDR2 YYNGEE. V was trimmed by 2 bases and J by 2 bases, leaving 10 bases between them. The CDR3 nucleotides read TGTGCCAGCAGCGTTGGATCCGGCAACTATGGCTACACCTTC. It yields the protein CASSVGSGNYGYTF. The full variable domain, completed using reference TRBV9 and TRBJ1-2, is DSGVTQTPKHLITATGQRVTLRCSPRSGDLSVYWYQQSLDQGLQFLIQYYNGEERAKGNILERFSAQQFPDLHSELNLSSLELGDSALYFCASSVGSGNYGYTFGSGTRLTVV.

This clonotype turned up a few times. The chain carries TRBV20-1 and TRBJ2-5; TRBD1 aligns across 7 bases. Unmatched junction bases numbered 7, after V lost 6 bases and J lost 0 bases. Germline V gene data show CDR1 as DFQATT and CDR2 as SNEGSKA (reference sequence). The CDR3 has 14 amino acids. CDR3 protein: CSARQGQYQETQYF. The CDR3 DNA follows: TGCAGTGCCAGACAGGGCCAGTACCAAGAGACCCAGTACTTC.

This chain joins TRBV29-1 and TRBJ1-1, with 7 nucleotides matching TRBD1. The V gene's germline CDR1 is SQVTM and CDR2 ANQGSEA. The J segment lost 0 bases and the V segment lost 7 bases, leaving 5 bases of the junction unmatched. This CDR3 region has 13 residues. CDR3 amino acids: CSGGQDMNTEAFF. The CDR3 nucleotides are TGCAGCGGTGGACAGGACATGAACACTGAAGCTTTCTTT.

The chain links TRBV7-9 to TRBJ2-7; a possible D gene is TRBD1 (6 bases). The CDR3 is made up of 12 amino acids. V was shortened by 10 bases and J by 7 bases, with 17 bases between the two germline ends. The germline gives CDR1 SEHNR, CDR2 FQNEAQ (reference sequence). The CDR3 reads CATASPGEEQYF. The CDR3 nucleotides are TGTGCCACCGCCTCCCCAGGGGAGGAGCAGTACTTC.

This sequence joins TRBV7-9 and TRBJ2-7; possibly TRBD1 or TRBD2 for D (5 bases each). Per germline, CDR1 SEHNR and CDR2 FQNEAQ (reference sequence). Trimming shortened V by 5 bases and J by 4 bases, and 21 bases separated the two germline ends. The CDR3 has 16 amino acids. CDR3 in amino acids: CASSGGRDALFYEQYF. The CDR3 bases are TGTGCCAGCAGCGGCGGACGGGACGCTCTTTTTTACGAGCAGTACTTC.

This clonotype turned up a few times. The chain couples TRBV24-1 to TRBJ2-1; the match to TRBD1 covers 8 bases. V lost 5 bases and J lost 2; bases outside the gene matches: 7. Germline CDR1 KGHDR, CDR2 SFDVKD. This CDR3 has 16 amino acids. The CDR3 nucleotides are TGTGCCACCAGTGGCGCAGGGGGCTTCGCCTACAATGAGCAGTTCTTC. Protein product: CATSGAGGFAYNEQFF.

The chain joins TRBV12-3 or TRBV12-4 to TRBJ2-3; 8 positions match TRBD2. The J segment lost 2 bases and the V segment lost 6 bases, leaving 4 bases of the junction unmatched. This CDR3 is built from 14 residues. CDR3 DNA: TGTGCCAGCAGAGTAGCGGGGTACACAGATACGCAGTATTTT. Its translation is CASRVAGYTDTQYF.

This chain uses TRBV27 with TRBJ2-2; a possible D gene is TRBD1 (6 bases). Germline CDR1 MNHEY, CDR2 SMNVEV (reference sequence). V dropped 5 bases and J dropped 3 bases, with 13 bases sitting between them. The CDR3 is 15 residues long. The DNA of the CDR3 is TGTGCCAGCAGTGCCACTCAGGGGTACACCGGGGAGCTGTTTTTT. This sequence encodes CASSATQGYTGELFF.

This clonotype came up a few times. This sequence joins TRBV2 and TRBJ2-6, with D unresolved. The germline gives CDR1 SNHLY, CDR2 FYNNEI. Trimming cost V 6 bases and J 0 bases, with 12 bases left between them. This CDR3 is 16 amino acids long. The DNA for the CDR3 is TGTGCCAGCAGACGAAGGCAGGTCTCTGGGGCCAACGTCCTGACTTTC. Encoded protein: CASRRRQVSGANVLTF. Full variable domain (rest looked up from reference TRBV2 and TRBJ2-6): EPEVTQTPSHQVTQMGQEVILRCVPISNHLYFYWYRQILGQKVEFLVSFYNNEISEKSEIFDDQFSVERPDGSNFTLKIRSTKLEDSAMYFCASRRRQVSGANVLTFGAGSRLTVL.

Only a few counts were recorded for this clonotype. The chain carries TRBV6-1 and TRBJ2-3; no reliable D call. Germline V CDR1 and CDR2: MNHNS, SASEGT. Between the trimmed V and J ends, which lost 6 bases and 2 bases, there was a span of 9 bases. The length of the CDR3 is 13 residues. The CDR3 DNA reads TGTGCCAGCAGGGGGTGGGACACAGATACGCAGTATTTT. It encodes CASRGWDTDTQYF.

This clonotype was seen a few times. The chain uses TRBV7-2 and TRBJ1-2, with TRBD1 as a possible D gene (6 bases). V lost 5 bases and J lost 2, with 18 bases in between. The CDR3 length is 16 residues. Germline CDR1 reads SGHTA; CDR2 reads FQGNSA. Here the CDR3 reads CASSPQLGGGNYGYTF. CDR3 sequence (DNA): TGTGCCAGCAGCCCACAACTAGGGGGGGGGAACTATGGCTACACCTTC.

The genes are TRBV6-2 or TRBV6-3 and TRBJ2-7; D gene uncertain. The V end was cut by 8 bases, the J end by 7 bases, with 15 bases between. Germline V CDR1 and CDR2: MNHEY, SVGEGT. This CDR3 spans 12 amino acids. CDR3 residues: CASSVNVGEQYF. CDR3 coding DNA: TGTGCCAGCTCTGTGAACGTGGGGGAGCAGTACTTC.

The chain is built from TRBV27 and TRBJ2-7; TRBD1 agrees at 11 bases. This CDR3 comprises 16 residues. The germline gives CDR1 MNHEY, CDR2 SMNVEV (reference sequence). The ends lost 5 bases at V and 1 base at J; junction bases unmatched: 7. CDR3 coding DNA: TGTGCCAGCAGTGTAGGACAGGGGGCCTCATCCTACGAGCAGTACTTC. Its protein is CASSVGQGASSYEQYF.

This clonotype has just a few counts. The chain links TRBV20-1 to TRBJ2-5; D may be TRBD1 (6 bases). The CDR3 is made up of 12 amino acids. Germline loops: CDR1 DFQATT, CDR2 SNEGSKA (reference sequence). Deletions cut 2 bases from V and 3 bases from J, with 7 bases between. The CDR3 coding sequence is TGCAGTGCTAGACAGGGGAAAGAGACCCAGTACTTC. Protein: CSARQGKETQYF.

This clonotype showed up just a few times. This rearrangement joins TRBV5-1 to TRBJ2-7, with 9 positions matching TRBD1. Trimming cost V 0 bases and J 4 bases; bases outside gene matches: 8. Germline CDR1 is SGHRS and CDR2 is YFSETQ. CDR3 length: 16 residues. CDR3 in amino acids: CASSLGGQGGIYEQYF. CDR3 DNA: TGCGCCAGCAGCTTGGGGGGACAGGGAGGCATTTACGAGCAGTACTTC.

Only a few counts were recorded for this clonotype. This CDR3 is CASSQGNGGGYGYTF. As DNA, the CDR3 is TGTGCCAGCAGCCAAGGAAACGGGGGCGGATATGGCTACACCTTC. The rearrangement links TRBV3-1 to TRBJ1-2, with a weak D call TRBD1 (6 bases). Trimming shortened V by 1 base and J by 5 bases, and 14 bases separated the two germline ends. This CDR3 is 15 amino acids long. Germline lookup yields CDR1 LGHDT and CDR2 YNNKEL (reference sequence).

This clonotype was found a few times. The rearrangement uses TRBV7-8 and TRBJ1-2; D is perhaps TRBD1 (5 bases). Germline-derived CDR1 and CDR2 are SGHVS and FQNEAQ. The length of the CDR3 is 13 residues. V was trimmed by 1 base and J by 8 bases, leaving 11 bases between them. The CDR3 DNA follows: TGTGCCAGCAGCTTAGGGGGCAATCAGGGCTACACCTTC. This sequence encodes CASSLGGNQGYTF.

This clonotype was counted ten times or more. V usage is TRBV5-1 and J usage is TRBJ2-1; 12 positions match TRBD2. Germline V gene lookup returns CDR1 SGHRS and CDR2 YFSETQ. Trimming took 7 bases from V and 4 from J; bases not matched to a gene: 12. The CDR3 contains 17 residues. The CDR3 spells CASQNYLTSGGYNEQFF. The CDR3 bases are TGCGCCAGCCAAAACTACTTGACTAGCGGGGGATACAATGAGCAGTTCTTC.